This T cell receptor (beta chain) emerged from a study of T cells in Graves' hyperthyroidism and ophthalmopathy. Study-wide context: Peripheral blood samples were taken at initial diagnosis, prior to any treatment.

V lost 4 bases and J lost 6, with 18 bases in between. Germline CDR1 reads LNHNV; CDR2 reads YYDKDF (reference sequence). The CDR3 consists of 16 residues. This clonotype was observed a few times. In the ophthalmopathy cohort, Clinical Activity Score was at least 3, NOSPECS grade at least 4, and duration under 3 months. Exclusion followed for patients with uncontrolled infection, other autoimmune disease, pregnancy or lactation. Out of approximately 10 ml of fresh peripheral blood came the PBMCs. It was RNA transcripts that yielded the amplified TCR beta CDR3 regions. The TCR CDR3 was amplified in a first-round RT-PCR using the HTBI primer set. TCRdb independently ran MiXCR on the multiplex PCR reads; one entry per CDR3 protein. The sample contains about 400,000 distinct CDR3 sequences, over 13% of which appear only once.

The genes are TRBV15 and TRBJ2-2; D might be TRBD2 (5 bases). The TCR comes from a man aged 45 to 65 with Graves' ophthalmopathy. The sample was blood. The CDR3 reads CATSNVWETIAGELFF. The CDR3 DNA is TGTGCCACCAGCAACGTTTGGGAGACAATAGCCGGGGAGCTGTTTTTT.